This T cell receptor beta chain was documented in a study of T cell changes during pregnancy in multiple sclerosis. This table comes from immunoSEQ multiplex PCR, and its TCRdb copy is limited to in-frame clones, with some not included. The repertoire consists of more than 35,000 clones, with around 89% occurring once and the leading ten covering about 11%. This clone was detected only once. V dropped 0 bases and J dropped 6 bases, with 20 bases sitting between them. CDR1 is MGHRA, CDR2 YSYEKL, per germline. The CDR3 totals 17 residues. The chain couples TRBV4-1 to TRBJ1-1; D is unclear. Sequencing was performed on CD8+ T cells from peripheral blood mononuclear cells, taken in the third trimester of pregnancy. The origin of this receptor is a female donor with multiple sclerosis, enrolled in a pregnancy study. CDR3 nucleotides: TGCGCCAGCAGCCAAGATGGCAGCCGGGAAATTTTAGCTGAAGCTTTCTTT. Protein sequence: CASSQDGSREILAEAFF.